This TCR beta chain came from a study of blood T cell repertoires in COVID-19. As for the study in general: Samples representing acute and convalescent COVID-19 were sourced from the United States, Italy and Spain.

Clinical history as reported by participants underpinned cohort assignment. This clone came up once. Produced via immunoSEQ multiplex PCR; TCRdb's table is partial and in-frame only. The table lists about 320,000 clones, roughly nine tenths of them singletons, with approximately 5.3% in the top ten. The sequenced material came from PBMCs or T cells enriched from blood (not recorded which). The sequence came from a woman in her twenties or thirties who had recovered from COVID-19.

The DNA of the CDR3 is TGTGCCAGCAGCTTAGGTGCGGGGGCAGGGTTGCACAATGAGCAGTTCTTC. Protein sequence: CASSLGAGAGLHNEQFF. The chain has TRBV7-2 and TRBJ2-1; possibly TRBD2 for D (7 bases). The ends were cut back, 1 base at V and 5 bases at J, with 18 bases in the middle. Germline values: CDR1 SGHTA, CDR2 FQGNSA. The CDR3 length is 17 residues.